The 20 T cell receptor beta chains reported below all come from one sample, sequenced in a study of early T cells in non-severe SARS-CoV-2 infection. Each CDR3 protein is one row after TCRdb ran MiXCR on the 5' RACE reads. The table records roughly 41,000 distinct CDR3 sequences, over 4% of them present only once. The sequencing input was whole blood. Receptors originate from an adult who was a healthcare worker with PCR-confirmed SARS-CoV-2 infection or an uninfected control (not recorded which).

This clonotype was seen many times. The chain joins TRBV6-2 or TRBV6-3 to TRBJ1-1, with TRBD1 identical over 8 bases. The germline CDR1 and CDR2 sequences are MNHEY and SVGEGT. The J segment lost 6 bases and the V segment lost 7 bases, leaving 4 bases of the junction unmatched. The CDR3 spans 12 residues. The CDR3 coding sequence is TGTGCCAGCATTAAACAGGGGGCTGAAGCTTTCTTT. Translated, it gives CASIKQGAEAFF.

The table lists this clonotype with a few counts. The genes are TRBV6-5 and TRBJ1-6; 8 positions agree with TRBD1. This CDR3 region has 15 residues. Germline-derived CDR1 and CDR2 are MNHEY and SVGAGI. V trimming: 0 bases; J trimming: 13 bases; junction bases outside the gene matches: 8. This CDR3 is CASSYSWGQELPLHF. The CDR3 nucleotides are TGTGCCAGCAGTTACTCGTGGGGACAGGAATTGCCCCTCCACTTT.

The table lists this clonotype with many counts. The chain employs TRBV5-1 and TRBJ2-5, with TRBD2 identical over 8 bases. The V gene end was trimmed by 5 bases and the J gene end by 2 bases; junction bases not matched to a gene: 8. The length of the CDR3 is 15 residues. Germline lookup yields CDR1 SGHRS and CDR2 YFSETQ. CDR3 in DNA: TGCGCCAGCAGTTTGAGCGGGGGAACACAAGAGACCCAGTACTTC. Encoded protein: CASSLSGGTQETQYF.

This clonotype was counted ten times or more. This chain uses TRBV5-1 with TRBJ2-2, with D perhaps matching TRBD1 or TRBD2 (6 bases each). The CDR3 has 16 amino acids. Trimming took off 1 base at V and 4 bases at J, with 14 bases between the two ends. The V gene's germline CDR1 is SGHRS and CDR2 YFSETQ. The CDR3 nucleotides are TGCGCCAGCAGCTTGAGGGGGGCTCAAAGCACCGGGGAGCTGTTTTTT. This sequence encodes CASSLRGAQSTGELFF.

The CDR3 bases are TGTGCCAGCAGCTTAGATCCGGGGGCAAGGGAAAAACTGTTTTTT. It yields the protein CASSLDPGAREKLFF. This chain joins TRBV7-8 and TRBJ1-4, with TRBD1 as a possible D gene (6 bases). Germline values: CDR1 SGHVS, CDR2 FQNEAQ. This CDR3 has 15 residues. V lost 1 base, J lost 8 bases, and 14 bases lay in between.

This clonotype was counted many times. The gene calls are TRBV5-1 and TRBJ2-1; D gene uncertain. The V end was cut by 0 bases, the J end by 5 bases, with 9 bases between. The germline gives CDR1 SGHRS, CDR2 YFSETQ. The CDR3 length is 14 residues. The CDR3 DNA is TGCGCCAGCAGCTTGGCCCAAGGGAACAATGAGCAGTTCTTC. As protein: CASSLAQGNNEQFF.

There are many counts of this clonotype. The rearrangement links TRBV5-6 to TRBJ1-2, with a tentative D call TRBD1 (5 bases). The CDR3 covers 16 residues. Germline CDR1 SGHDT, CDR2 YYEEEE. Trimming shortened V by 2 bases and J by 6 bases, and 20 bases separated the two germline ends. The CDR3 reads CASSLSIGGTQDGYTF. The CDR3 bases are TGTGCCAGCAGCTTATCTATCGGGGGGACTCAGGATGGCTACACCTTC.

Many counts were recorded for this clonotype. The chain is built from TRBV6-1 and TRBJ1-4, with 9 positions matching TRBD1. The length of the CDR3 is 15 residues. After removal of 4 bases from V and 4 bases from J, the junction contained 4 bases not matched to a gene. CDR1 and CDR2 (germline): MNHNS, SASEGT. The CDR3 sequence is CASSVGQGFNEKLFF. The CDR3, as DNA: TGTGCCAGCAGTGTCGGACAGGGGTTTAATGAAAAACTGTTTTTT.

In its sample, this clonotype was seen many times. The CDR3, as DNA: TGCAGTGCTATAGGGGGGGCCGAATCACCCCTCCACTTT. Its protein is CSAIGGAESPLHF. The J gene is TRBJ1-6, the V gene TRBV20-1; tentatively, D is TRBD1 (6 bases). Trimming removed 4 bases at V and 10 bases at J, with 14 bases between. Germline CDR1 is DFQATT and CDR2 is SNEGSKA (reference sequence). This CDR3 has 13 amino acids.

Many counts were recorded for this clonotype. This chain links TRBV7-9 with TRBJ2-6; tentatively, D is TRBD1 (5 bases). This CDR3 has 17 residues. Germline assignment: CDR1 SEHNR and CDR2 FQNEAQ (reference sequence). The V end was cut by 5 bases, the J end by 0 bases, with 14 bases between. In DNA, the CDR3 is TGTGCCAGCAGCACGCGACAGACGGACTCTGGGGCCAACGTCCTGACTTTC. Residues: CASSTRQTDSGANVLTF. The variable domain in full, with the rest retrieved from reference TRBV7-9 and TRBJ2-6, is DTGVSQNPRHKITKRGQNVTFRCDPISEHNRLYWYRQTLGQGPEFLTYFQNEAQLEKSRLLSDRFSAERPKGSFSTLEIQRTEQGDSAMYLCASSTRQTDSGANVLTFGAGSRLTVL.

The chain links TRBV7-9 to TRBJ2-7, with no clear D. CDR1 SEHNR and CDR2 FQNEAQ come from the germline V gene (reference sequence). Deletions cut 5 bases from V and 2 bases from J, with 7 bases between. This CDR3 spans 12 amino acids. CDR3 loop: CASSPMAYEQYF. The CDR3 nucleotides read TGTGCCAGCAGCCCAATGGCCTACGAGCAGTACTTC.

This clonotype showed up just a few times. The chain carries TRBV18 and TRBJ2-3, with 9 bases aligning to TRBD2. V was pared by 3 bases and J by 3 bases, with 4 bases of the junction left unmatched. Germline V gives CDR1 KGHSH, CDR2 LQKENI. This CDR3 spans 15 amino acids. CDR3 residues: CASSPGLAGTDTQYF. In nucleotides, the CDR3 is TGTGCCAGCTCACCGGGACTAGCTGGGACAGATACGCAGTATTTT.

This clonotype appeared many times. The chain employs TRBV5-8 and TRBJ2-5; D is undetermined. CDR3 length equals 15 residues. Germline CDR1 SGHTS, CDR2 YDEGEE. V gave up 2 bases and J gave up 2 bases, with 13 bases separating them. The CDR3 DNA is TGTGCCAGCAGCTTTTCTCCTGACAAGCAAGAGACCCAGTACTTC. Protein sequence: CASSFSPDKQETQYF.

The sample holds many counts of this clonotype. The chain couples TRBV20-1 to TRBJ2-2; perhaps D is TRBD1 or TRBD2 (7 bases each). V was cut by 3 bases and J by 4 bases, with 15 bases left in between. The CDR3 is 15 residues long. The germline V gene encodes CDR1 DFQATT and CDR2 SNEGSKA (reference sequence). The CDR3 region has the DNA TGCAGTGCTAGGGGGAGGGGGCACGGCACCGGGGAGCTGTTTTTT. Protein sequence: CSARGRGHGTGELFF.

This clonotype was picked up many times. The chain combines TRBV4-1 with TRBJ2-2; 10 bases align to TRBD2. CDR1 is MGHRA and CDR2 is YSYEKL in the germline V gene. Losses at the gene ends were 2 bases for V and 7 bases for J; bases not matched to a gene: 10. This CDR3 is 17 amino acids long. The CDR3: CASSQNAAGGLIGELFF. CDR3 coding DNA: TGCGCCAGCAGCCAAAATGCAGCGGGAGGGCTCATCGGGGAGCTGTTTTTT.

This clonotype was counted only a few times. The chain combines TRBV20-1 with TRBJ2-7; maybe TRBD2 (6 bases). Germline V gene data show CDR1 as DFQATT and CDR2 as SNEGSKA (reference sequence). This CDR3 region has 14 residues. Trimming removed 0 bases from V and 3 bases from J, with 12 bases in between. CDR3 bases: TGCAGTGCTAGAGATTCGGGAGCGGGCTACGAGCAGTACTTC. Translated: CSARDSGAGYEQYF.

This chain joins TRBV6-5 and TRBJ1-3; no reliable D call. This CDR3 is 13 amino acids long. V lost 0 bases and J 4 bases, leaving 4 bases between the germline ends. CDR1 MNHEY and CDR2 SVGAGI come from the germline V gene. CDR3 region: CASSYSTGNTIYF. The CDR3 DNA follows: TGTGCCAGCAGTTACTCGACCGGAAACACCATATATTTT.

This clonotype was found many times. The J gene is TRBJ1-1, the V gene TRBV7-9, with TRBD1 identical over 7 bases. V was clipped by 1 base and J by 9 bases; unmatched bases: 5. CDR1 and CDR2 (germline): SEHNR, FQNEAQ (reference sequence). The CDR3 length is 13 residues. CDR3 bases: TGTGCCAGCAGCTTAGGAGGGGGCGATAAAGCTTTCTTT. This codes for CASSLGGGDKAFF. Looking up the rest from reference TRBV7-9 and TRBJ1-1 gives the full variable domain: DTGVSQNPRHKITKRGQNVTFRCDPISEHNRLYWYRQTLGQGPEFLTYFQNEAQLEKSRLLSDRFSAERPKGSFSTLEIQRTEQGDSAMYLCASSLGGGDKAFFGQGTRLTVV.

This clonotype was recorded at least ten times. The CDR3 nucleotides read TGTGCCAGCAGTCAAGAGGGGCTAGAGACCCAGTACTTC. Translation: CASSQEGLETQYF. The chain recombines TRBV2 with TRBJ2-5, with D perhaps assigned TRBD1 or TRBD2 (5 bases each). V was shortened by 5 bases and J by 4 bases, with 11 bases between the two germline ends. The CDR3 sequence is 13 residues long. Germline CDR1 reads SNHLY; CDR2 reads FYNNEI.

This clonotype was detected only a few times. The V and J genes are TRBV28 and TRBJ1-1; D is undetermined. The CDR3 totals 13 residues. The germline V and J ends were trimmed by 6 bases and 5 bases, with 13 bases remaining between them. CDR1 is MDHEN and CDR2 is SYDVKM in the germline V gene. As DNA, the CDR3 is TGTGCCAGCAGCCCCGTAGCGTCAACTGAAGCTTTCTTT. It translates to CASSPVASTEAFF.